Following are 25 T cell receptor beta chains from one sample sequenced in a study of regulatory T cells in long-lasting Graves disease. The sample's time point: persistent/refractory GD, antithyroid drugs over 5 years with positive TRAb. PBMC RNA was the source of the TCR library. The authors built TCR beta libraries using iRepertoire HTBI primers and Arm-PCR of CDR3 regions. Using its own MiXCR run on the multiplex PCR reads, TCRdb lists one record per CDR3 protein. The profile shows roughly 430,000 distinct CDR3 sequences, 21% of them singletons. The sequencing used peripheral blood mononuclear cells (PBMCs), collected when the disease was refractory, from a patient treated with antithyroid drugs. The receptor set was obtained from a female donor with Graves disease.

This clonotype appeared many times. The CDR3 protein is CASSTAGGIRGYTF. The DNA of the CDR3 is TGTGCCAGCAGTACCGCGGGGGGGATTCGGGGCTACACCTTC. J is TRBJ1-2 and V is TRBV27, with D tentatively TRBD1 (5 bases). Trimming took 5 bases from V and 8 from J, leaving 18 bases between them. This CDR3 region has 14 residues. From germline, CDR1 is MNHEY and CDR2 SMNVEV (reference sequence).

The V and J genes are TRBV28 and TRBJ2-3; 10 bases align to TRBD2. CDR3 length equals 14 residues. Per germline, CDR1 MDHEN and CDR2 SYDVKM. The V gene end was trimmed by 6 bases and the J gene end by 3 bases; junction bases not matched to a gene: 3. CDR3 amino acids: CASSPSGRTDTQYF. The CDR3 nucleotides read TGTGCCAGCAGCCCTAGCGGGAGAACAGATACGCAGTATTTT.

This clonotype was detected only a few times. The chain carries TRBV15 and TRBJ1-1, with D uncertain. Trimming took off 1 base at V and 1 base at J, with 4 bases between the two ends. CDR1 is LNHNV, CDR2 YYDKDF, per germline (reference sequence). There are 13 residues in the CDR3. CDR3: CATSRAENTEAFF. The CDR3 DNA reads TGTGCCACCAGCAGAGCCGAGAACACTGAAGCTTTCTTT.

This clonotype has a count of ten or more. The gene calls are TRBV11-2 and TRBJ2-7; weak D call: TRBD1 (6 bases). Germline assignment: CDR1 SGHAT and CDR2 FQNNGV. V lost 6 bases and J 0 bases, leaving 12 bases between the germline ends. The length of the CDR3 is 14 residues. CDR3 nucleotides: TGTGCCAGCAGTCGATCGGACAGCTCCTACGAGCAGTACTTC. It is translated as CASSRSDSSYEQYF.

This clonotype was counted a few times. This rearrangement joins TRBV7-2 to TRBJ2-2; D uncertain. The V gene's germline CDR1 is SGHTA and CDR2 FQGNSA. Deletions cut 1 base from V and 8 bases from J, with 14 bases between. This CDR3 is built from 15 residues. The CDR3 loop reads CASSLGLVPGGELFF. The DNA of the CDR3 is TGTGCCAGCAGCTTAGGGCTAGTACCCGGAGGGGAGCTGTTTTTT.

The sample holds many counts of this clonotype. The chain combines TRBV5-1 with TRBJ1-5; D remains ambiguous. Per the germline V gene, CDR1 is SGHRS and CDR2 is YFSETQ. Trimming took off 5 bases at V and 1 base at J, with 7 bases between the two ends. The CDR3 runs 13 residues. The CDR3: CASRSESNQPQHF. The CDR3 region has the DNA TGCGCCAGCAGGTCCGAGAGCAATCAGCCCCAGCATTTT.

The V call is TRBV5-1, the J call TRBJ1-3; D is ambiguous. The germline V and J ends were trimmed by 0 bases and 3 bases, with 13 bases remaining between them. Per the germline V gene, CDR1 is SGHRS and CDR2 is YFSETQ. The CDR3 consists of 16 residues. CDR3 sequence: CASSLGLGAGGNTIYF. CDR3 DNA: TGCGCCAGCAGCTTGGGCCTAGGAGCAGGTGGAAACACCATATATTTT.

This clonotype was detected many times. The CDR3 DNA reads TGTGCCTGGAGTGTACAACAGAACACTGAAGCTTTCTTT. Translation: CAWSVQQNTEAFF. This chain connects TRBV30 to TRBJ1-1; D is unclear. The CDR3 totals 13 residues. Per germline, CDR1 GTSNPN and CDR2 SVGIG (reference sequence). Between the trimmed V and J ends, which lost 0 bases and 1 base, there was a span of 6 bases.

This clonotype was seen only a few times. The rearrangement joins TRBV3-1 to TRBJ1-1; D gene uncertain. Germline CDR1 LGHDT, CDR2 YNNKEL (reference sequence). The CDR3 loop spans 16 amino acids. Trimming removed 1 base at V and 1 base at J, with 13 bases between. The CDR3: CASSQGLSVGNTEAFF. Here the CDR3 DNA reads TGTGCCAGCAGCCAAGGTCTCTCTGTCGGGAACACTGAAGCTTTCTTT.

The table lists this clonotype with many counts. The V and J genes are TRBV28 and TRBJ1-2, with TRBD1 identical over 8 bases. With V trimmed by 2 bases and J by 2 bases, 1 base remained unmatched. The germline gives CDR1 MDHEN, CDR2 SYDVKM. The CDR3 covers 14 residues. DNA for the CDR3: TGTGCCAGCAGTTTAACAGGGGGAAACTATGGCTACACCTTC. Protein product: CASSLTGGNYGYTF.

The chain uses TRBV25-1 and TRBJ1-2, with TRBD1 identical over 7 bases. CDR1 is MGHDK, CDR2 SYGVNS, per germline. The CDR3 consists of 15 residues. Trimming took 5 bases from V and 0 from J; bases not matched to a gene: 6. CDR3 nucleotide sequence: TGTGCCAGCAGTCAGACAGGGACCCCTAACTATGGCTACACCTTC. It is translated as CASSQTGTPNYGYTF.

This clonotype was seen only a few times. CDR3 amino acids: CASSPRYGDQTEAFF. The CDR3 DNA is TGTGCCAGCAGTCCCAGATATGGGGACCAAACTGAAGCTTTCTTT. The chain is built from TRBV27 and TRBJ1-1; possibly TRBD1 for D (5 bases). The CDR3 runs 15 residues. Germline V lookup: CDR1 MNHEY, CDR2 SMNVEV (reference sequence). Trimming pared 5 bases from V and 5 bases from J, leaving 18 bases between.

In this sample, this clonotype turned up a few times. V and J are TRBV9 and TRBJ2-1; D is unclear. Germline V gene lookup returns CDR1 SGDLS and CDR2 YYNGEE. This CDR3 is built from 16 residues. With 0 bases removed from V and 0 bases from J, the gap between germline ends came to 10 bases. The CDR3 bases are TGTGCCAGCAGCGTAGATACAATGAGCTCCTACAATGAGCAGTTCTTC. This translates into CASSVDTMSSYNEQFF.

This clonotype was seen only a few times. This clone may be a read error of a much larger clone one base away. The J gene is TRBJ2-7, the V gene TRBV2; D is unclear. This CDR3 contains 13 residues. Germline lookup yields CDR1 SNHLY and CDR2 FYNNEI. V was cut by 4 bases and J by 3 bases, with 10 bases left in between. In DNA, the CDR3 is TGTGCCAGCAGTGGAGCCAGGTACTACGAGCAGTACTTC. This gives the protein CASSGARYYEQYF.

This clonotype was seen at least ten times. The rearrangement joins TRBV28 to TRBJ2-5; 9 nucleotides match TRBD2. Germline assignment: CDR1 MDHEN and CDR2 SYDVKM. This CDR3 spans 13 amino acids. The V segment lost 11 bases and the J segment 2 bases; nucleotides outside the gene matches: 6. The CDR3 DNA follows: TGTGCCGGCGGGGGGGCGGAGCAAGAGACCCAGTACTTC. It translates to CAGGGAEQETQYF.

The CDR3 nucleotides are TGTGCCAGCACACAGGGAGGCTACAATGAGCAGTTCTTC. The encoded protein is CASTQGGYNEQFF. This chain connects TRBV6-2 or TRBV6-3 to TRBJ2-1; D tentatively reads TRBD1 or TRBD2 (6 bases each). Germline lookup yields CDR1 MNHEY and CDR2 SVGEGT. CDR3 size: 13 residues. V lost 7 bases, J lost 3 bases, and 10 bases lay in between.

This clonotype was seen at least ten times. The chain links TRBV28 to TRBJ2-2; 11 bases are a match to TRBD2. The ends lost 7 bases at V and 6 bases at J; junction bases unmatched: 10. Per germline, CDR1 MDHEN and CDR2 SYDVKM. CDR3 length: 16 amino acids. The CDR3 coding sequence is TGTGCCAGCAATCCCCAACTAGCGGGAGCGGCCGGGGAGCTGTTTTTT. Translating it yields CASNPQLAGAAGELFF.

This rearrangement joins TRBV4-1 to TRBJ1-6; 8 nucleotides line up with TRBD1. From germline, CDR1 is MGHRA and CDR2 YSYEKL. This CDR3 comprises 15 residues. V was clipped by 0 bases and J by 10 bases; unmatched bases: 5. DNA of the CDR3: TGCGCCAGCAGCCAAGAGGACAGGGAGGGCTCACCCCTCCACTTT. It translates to CASSQEDREGSPLHF.

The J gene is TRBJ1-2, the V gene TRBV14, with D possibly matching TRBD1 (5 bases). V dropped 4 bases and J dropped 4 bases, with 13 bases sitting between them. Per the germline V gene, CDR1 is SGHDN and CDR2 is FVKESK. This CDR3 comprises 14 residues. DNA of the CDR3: TGTGCCAGCAGCCTCCCCGGGGCGGTCTATGGCTACACCTTC. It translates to CASSLPGAVYGYTF. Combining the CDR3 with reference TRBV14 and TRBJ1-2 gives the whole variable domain EAGVTQFPSHSVIEKGQTVTLRCDPISGHDNLYWYRRVMGKEIKFLLHFVKESKQDESGMPNNRFLAERTGGTYSTLKVQPAELEDSGVYFCASSLPGAVYGYTFGSGTRLTVV.

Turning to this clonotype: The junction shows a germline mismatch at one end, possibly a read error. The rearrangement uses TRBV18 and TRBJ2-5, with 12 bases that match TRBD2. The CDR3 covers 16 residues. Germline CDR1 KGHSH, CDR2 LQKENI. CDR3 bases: TGTGCCGGCTCACCCCTAGCGGGAGGGCCCGGAGAGACCCAGTACTTC. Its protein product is CAGSPLAGGPGETQYF.

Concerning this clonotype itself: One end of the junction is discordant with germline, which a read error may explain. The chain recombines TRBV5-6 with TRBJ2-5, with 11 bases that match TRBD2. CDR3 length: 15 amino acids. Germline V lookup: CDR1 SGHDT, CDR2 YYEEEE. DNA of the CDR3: TGTGCCAGCGGCTTTAGCGGGAGGGGCGGAGAGACCCAGTACTTC. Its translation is CASGFSGRGGETQYF. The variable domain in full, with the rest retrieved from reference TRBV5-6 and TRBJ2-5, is DAGVTQSPTHLIKTRGQQVTLRCSPKSGHDTVSWYQQALGQGPQFIFQYYEEEERQRGNFPDRFSGHQFPNYSSELNVNALLLGDSALYLCASGFSGRGGETQYFGPGTRLLVL.

As DNA, the CDR3 is TGCAGCGTTGAAGACTACAGGGGCGGAAAACGGTACGAGCAGTACTTC. This codes for CSVEDYRGGKRYEQYF. The chain links TRBV29-1 to TRBJ2-7; TRBD1 matches 7 bases. The V segment lost 0 bases and the J segment 4 bases; nucleotides outside the gene matches: 12. Germline V CDR1 and CDR2: SQVTM, ANQGSEA. CDR3 length: 16 amino acids.

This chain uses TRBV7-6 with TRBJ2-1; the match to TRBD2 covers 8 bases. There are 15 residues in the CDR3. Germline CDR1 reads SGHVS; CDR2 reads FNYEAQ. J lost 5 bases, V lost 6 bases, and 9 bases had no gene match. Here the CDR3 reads CASSQSGSYNNEQFF. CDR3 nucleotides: TGTGCCAGCAGTCAAAGCGGGAGCTACAACAATGAGCAGTTCTTC.

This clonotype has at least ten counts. This CDR3 reads CSARVGGPAAETQYF. In nucleotides, the CDR3 is TGCAGTGCTAGAGTCGGGGGGCCGGCGGCAGAGACCCAGTACTTC. This sequence joins TRBV20-1 and TRBJ2-5; D perhaps matches TRBD2 (7 bases). The CDR3 has 15 amino acids. Germline-derived CDR1 and CDR2 are DFQATT and SNEGSKA (reference sequence). Trimming stripped 1 base from V and 4 bases from J, with 16 bases between.

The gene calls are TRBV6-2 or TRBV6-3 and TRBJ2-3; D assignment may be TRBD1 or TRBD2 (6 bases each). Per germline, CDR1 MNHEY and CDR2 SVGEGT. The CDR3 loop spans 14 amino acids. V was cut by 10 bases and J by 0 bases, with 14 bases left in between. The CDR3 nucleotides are TGTGCCACCTCCGGGGGCTCTAGCACAGATACGCAGTATTTT. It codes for CATSGGSSTDTQYF.